The clone carrying this T cell receptor beta chain has only one observation. This specimen comes from a study of blood T cell repertoires in COVID-19. Germline V gene sequence: CDR1 SQVTM, CDR2 ANQGSEA. The CDR3 length is 14 residues. Trimming removed 1 base from V and 3 bases from J; junction bases left unmatched: 6. In the original processing: For nucleated cells, counts were estimated from reference gene primer amplification. Assay used: immunoSEQ multiplex PCR; TCRdb lists only in-frame clones, some missing. V, J and clone size were drawn from that table, and D and trimming were deduced from the DNA. The sample lists 250,000 to 350,000 clones, 90% seen once, with 3.5% to 4.5% in the top ten.

The specimen was PBMCs or T cells enriched from blood (not recorded which). This clonotype was obtained from a woman under 30 with acute COVID-19. The chain recombines TRBV29-1 with TRBJ2-7, with 7 bases lining up with TRBD2. This chain's CDR3 is CSVEGMGGDYEQYF. CDR3 in DNA: TGCAGCGTTGAAGGCATGGGGGGGGACTACGAGCAGTACTTC.